This entry lists 5 T cell receptor beta chains sequenced from one sample in a study of T cells in women clearing cervical HPV infection (dated by TCRdb to 2016 to 2019). The library was obtained by the immunoSEQ multiplex PCR assay. The table comes from immuneACCESS by way of TCRdb, which keeps in-frame sequences with V and J called. Part of the clones is missing from these tables; in studies checked, under half for an unresolved V gene and the rest for unknown reasons. The sample's records list tens of thousands of clones. The ten largest account for less than 40% of the sample. The sequencing sample was made of blood buffy coat. The receptors were sampled from a woman aged 18 to 75 with a cervical HPV16 infection that either progressed to CIN3+ or cleared (not recorded which).

Remarks on this clone: The read is 3 residues too short to cover the CDR3 end, so that end is filled in from the germline J gene. The chain links TRBV19 to TRBJ2-7; 10 bases align to TRBD2. This CDR3 comprises 15 residues. Looked up from germline, CDR1 is LNHDA and CDR2 is SQIVND (reference sequence). J was trimmed by 4 bases and V by 7 bases; bases with no gene match: 10. The part of the CDR3 DNA that was read is TGTGCCAGTACGGGCTTTAGCGGGGGGTTATACGAG. Amino acid sequence: CASTGFSGGLYE. The CDR3 in full is CASTGFSGGLYEQYF.

Points on this clone: The observed sequence ends 3 residues before the CDR3 terminus, with the missing tail filled in from the germline J gene. The chain has TRBV30 and TRBJ1-4, with 7 positions matching TRBD1. Per the germline V gene, CDR1 is GTSNPN and CDR2 is SVGIG (reference sequence). The CDR3 covers 14 residues. Incomplete CDR3 DNA: TGTGCCTGGAGTATTGGACAGGAAAATTCACCA. It translates to CAWSIGQENSP. The complete CDR3 reads CAWSIGQENSPLFF.

Notes on this clone: The CDR3 goes on 3 residues after the read ends, and that part is filled in from the germline J gene. J is TRBJ1-2 and V is TRBV19; TRBD1 aligns across 9 bases. The CDR3 length is 17 residues. Germline lookup yields CDR1 LNHDA and CDR2 SQIVND (reference sequence). CDR3 loop: CASSMKTLGQGPDTYTF. Partial CDR3 DNA: TGTGCCAGTAGTATGAAGACGTTGGGACAGGGCCCAGATACC.

Concerning this clone itself: A read error may account for a junction end that differs from germline. The sequence runs out 3 residues before the end of the CDR3; the remainder is reconstructed from the germline J gene. The sample has other DNA sequences that encode this CDR3 too. The chain employs TRBV18 and TRBJ1-3; TRBD1 might be the D (5 bases). This CDR3 comprises 19 residues. The germline V gene has CDR1 KGHSH and CDR2 LQKENI. CDR3 sequence reads: CASSLAPQGQYASGNTIYF. CDR3 bases read: TGTGCCAGCTCACTTGCCCCCCAGGGCCAATATGCCTCTGGAAACACA.

In the case of this clone: The read comes to an end 3 residues before the CDR3 does, leaving the germline J gene to fill in the end. V usage is TRBV29-1 and J usage is TRBJ2-7, with 7 nucleotides matching TRBD1. Trimming at V came to 4 bases and at J to 1 base, leaving 7 bases not matched to a gene. Germline V gene lookup returns CDR1 SQVTM and CDR2 ANQGSEA. The CDR3 loop spans 14 amino acids. This CDR3 reads CSVGRDSDSYEQYF. The part of the CDR3 DNA that was read is TGCAGCGTTGGCCGGGACAGTGATTCCTACGAG.